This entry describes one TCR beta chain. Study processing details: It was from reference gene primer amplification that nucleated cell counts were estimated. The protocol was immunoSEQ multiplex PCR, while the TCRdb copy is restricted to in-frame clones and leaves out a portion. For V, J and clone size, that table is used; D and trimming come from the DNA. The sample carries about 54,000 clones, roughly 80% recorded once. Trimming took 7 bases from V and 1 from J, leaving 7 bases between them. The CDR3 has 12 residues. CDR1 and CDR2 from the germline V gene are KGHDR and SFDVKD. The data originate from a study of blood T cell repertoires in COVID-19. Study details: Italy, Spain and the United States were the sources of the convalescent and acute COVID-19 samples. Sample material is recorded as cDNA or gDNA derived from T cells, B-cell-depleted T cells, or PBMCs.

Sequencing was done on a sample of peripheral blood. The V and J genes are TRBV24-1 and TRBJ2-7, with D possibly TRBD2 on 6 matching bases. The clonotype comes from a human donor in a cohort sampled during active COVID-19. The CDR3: CATRGLSYEQYF. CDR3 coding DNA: TGTGCCACCAGGGGACTTTCCTACGAGCAGTACTTC.